This TCR beta chain derives from a study of T cell changes during pregnancy in multiple sclerosis. This clone was counted a single time. CDR1 is MNHEY, CDR2 SVGAGI, per germline. Unmatched junction bases numbered 8, after V lost 6 bases and J lost 7 bases. The CDR3 length is 14 residues. The method was immunoSEQ multiplex PCR; TCRdb's version includes in-frame clones alone and lacks a portion of them. The sample carries tens of thousands of clones, 70% to 90% recorded once. The J gene is TRBJ1-4, the V gene TRBV6-5; 7 bases are shared with TRBD1. The sample consisted of CD4+ T cells from peripheral blood mononuclear cells, taken before pregnancy. This clonotype was sampled from a female donor with multiple sclerosis, enrolled in a pregnancy study. Here the CDR3 reads CASSPGTAPEKLFF. Written as DNA, the CDR3 is TGTGCCAGCAGCCCGGGGACAGCACCTGAAAAACTGTTTTTT.